Listed below are T cell receptor beta chains from one sample, sequenced in a study of PD-1 blockade in classical Hodgkin lymphoma. Sequencing was performed with immunoSEQ multiplex PCR; in TCRdb, only in-frame clones are kept and a portion is missing. Of 70,000 to 80,000 clones in the sample, under 95% are singletons; the top ten hold 7.5% to 9.5%. This specimen consisted of peripheral blood mononuclear cells (PBMCs), obtained at baseline. The receptors shown here come from a human donor with classical Hodgkin lymphoma. Both conserved end residues are part of each CDR3. D genes are given only for firm matches. Size tells how often a clone was seen (once, few, many) or the class of an expanded clone, and some rows leave it out.

D | J | size | V | DNA | CDR3
TRBD1 | TRBJ2-5 | . | TRBV18 | TGTGCCAGCTCACCGATGGGACAGCCCCAAGAGACCCAGTACTTC | CASSPMGQPQETQYF
TRBD1 | TRBJ2-7 | . | TRBV29-1 | TGCAGCGCTGAGGACAGGGATCGCGAGCAGTACTTC | CSAEDRDREQYF
TRBD2 | TRBJ2-7 | . | TRBV5-1 | TGCGCCAGCAGCTTGGCCCAAGCGGGAGATATGTACGAGCAGTACTTC | CASSLAQAGDMYEQYF
. | TRBJ1-2 | . | TRBV5-6 | TGTGCCAGCAGCGGGTCAGGGGACTTACCTATGGGCTACACCTTC | CASSGSGDLPMGYTF
. | TRBJ2-7 | . | TRBV13 | TGTGCCAGCAGCGGTCGTTGGAATAGGGGCGTCGGCGAGCAGTACTTC | CASSGRWNRGVGEQYF
. | TRBJ1-4 | . | TRBV19 | TGTGCCAGTAGTACCGGGACGGTGCAGGAAAAACTGTTTTTT | CASSTGTVQEKLFF
. | TRBJ1-1 | . | TRBV14 | TGTGCCAGCAGCCGGAGGTCTAAGAACACTGAAGCTTTCTTT | CASSRRSKNTEAFF
. | TRBJ2-5 | . | TRBV28 | TGTGCCAGCAGTTTGGGTTCAGGCTTTAGGCAAGAGACCCAGTACTTC | CASSLGSGFRQETQYF
. | TRBJ2-1 | . | TRBV19 | TGTGCCAGTAGCTTCTGGACAGCTACTGAGCAGTTCTTC | CASSFWTATEQFF
TRBD1 | TRBJ2-7 | few | TRBV4-3 | TGCGCCAGCAGCCAAGAATGGGGACAGGGGGCATACGAGCAGTACTTC | CASSQEWGQGAYEQYF
TRBD2 | TRBJ2-7 | . | TRBV7-9 | TGTGCCAGCAGCTTATTTCCTACCGGAACTCTAGCGGAAATCTACGAGCAGTACTTC | CASSLFPTGTLAEIYEQYF